This TCR beta chain stems from a study of T cells in Graves' hyperthyroidism and ophthalmopathy. This clonotype was seen ten or more times. Uncontrolled infection, other autoimmune disease, pregnancy or lactation disqualified patients from enrolment. Template material for amplifying TCR beta CDR3 regions consisted of RNA transcripts. HTBI primers were used for first-round RT-PCR of the TCR CDR3. TCRdb recomputed calls from the multiplex PCR reads with MiXCR, one row per CDR3 protein. This sample has about 560,000 distinct CDR3 sequences; about 14% occur once, and the top ten carry about 15%. The V segment lost 4 bases and the J segment 6 bases; nucleotides outside the gene matches: 7. Germline CDR1 SGHAT, CDR2 FQDESV (reference sequence). The length of the CDR3 is 16 residues.

Sequenced input: blood. The TCR was taken from a woman between 40 and 50 years old with Graves' hyperthyroidism. The chain links TRBV11-1 to TRBJ2-3, with TRBD2 matching over 13 bases. The CDR3 here is CASSWTSGGRTDTQYF. CDR3 DNA: TGTGCCAGCAGCTGGACTAGCGGGGGACGGACGGATACGCAGTATTTT.